This TCR beta chain appears in the sequencing data of a study of blood T cell repertoires in COVID-19. Authors' data handling: Amplification of reference gene primers was used by the study to estimate nucleated cell counts. Profiled with immunoSEQ multiplex PCR; TCRdb holds only in-frame clones, not every one. For V, J and clone size, that table is used; D and trimming come from the DNA. There are roughly 260,000 clones in the sample; approximately 83% occur only once, and 1.5% to 2% lies in the top ten. The CDR3 spans 15 residues. J lost 2 bases, V lost 5 bases, and 6 bases had no gene match. Germline V lookup: CDR1 SEHNR, CDR2 FQNEAQ (reference sequence).

The sequenced sample was PBMCs or T cells enriched from blood (not recorded which). This sequence originates from a woman between 45 and 60 years old who had recovered from COVID-19. This sequence joins TRBV7-9 and TRBJ2-7; 10 positions agree with TRBD1. CDR3 loop: CASSLGQGETYEQYF. DNA of the CDR3: TGTGCCAGCAGCCTCGGACAGGGGGAGACCTACGAGCAGTACTTC.